This T cell receptor beta chain is from a study of shared clonotypes between healthy human individuals. Study details: CD4 naive cells filled three plates per donor, CD4 memory three, CD8 naive two and CD8 memory one.

The repertoire was sequenced with immunoSEQ multiplex PCR; TCRdb's copy has only in-frame clones and lacks some. The sample shows around 2,000,000 clones, about 95% of them seen only once. Naive CD8 populations comprised CD45RO-negative cells positively selected for CCR7, excluding terminally differentiated effector memory CD45RA+ cells. CDR1 is MNHNS and CDR2 is SASEGT in the germline V gene. The CDR3 loop spans 14 amino acids. Trimming removed 6 bases at V and 1 base at J, with 10 bases between. Sequencing was done on a sample of naive CD8+ T cells sorted from blood. The chain carries TRBV6-1 and TRBJ1-5, with a weak D call TRBD1 (5 bases). This receptor was taken from a man younger than 30 in good health. The CDR3 DNA follows: TGTGCCAGCAGAGACTGGGACAGCAATCAGCCCCAGCATTTT. Protein product: CASRDWDSNQPQHF.